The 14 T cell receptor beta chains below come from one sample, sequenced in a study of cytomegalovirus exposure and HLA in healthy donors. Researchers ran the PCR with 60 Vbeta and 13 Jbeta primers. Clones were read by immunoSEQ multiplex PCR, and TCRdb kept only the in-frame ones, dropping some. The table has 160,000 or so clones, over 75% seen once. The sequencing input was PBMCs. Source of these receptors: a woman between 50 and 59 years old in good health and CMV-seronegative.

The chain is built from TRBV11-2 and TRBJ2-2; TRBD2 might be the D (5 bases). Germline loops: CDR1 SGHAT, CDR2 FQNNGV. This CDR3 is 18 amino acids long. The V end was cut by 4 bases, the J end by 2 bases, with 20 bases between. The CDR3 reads CASSSWLALAHNTGELFF. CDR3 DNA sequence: TGTGCCAGCAGCTCCTGGTTGGCGCTAGCCCACAACACCGGGGAGCTGTTTTTT.

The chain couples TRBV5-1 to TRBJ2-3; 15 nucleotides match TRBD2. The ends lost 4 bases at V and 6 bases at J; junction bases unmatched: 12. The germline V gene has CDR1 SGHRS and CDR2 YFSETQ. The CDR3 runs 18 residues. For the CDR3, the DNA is TGCGCCAGCAGCGGTACAAGGACTAGCGGGGGGGACATGGATACGCAGTATTTT. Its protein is CASSGTRTSGGDMDTQYF.

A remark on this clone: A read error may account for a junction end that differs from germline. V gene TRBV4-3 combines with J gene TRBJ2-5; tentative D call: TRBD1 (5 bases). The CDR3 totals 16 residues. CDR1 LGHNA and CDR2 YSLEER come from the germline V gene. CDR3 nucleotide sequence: TGCGCCAGCAGCCCGAGCGTTAGGGGAAGCTTGGAGATCCAGTACTTC. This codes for CASSPSVRGSLEIQYF.

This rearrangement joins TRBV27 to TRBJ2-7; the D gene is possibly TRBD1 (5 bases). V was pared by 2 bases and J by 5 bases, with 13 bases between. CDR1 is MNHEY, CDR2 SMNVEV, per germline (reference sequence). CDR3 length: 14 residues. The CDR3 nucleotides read TGTGCCAGCAGTTTAGCCCCCAGGGTCAACGAGCAGTACTTC. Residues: CASSLAPRVNEQYF.

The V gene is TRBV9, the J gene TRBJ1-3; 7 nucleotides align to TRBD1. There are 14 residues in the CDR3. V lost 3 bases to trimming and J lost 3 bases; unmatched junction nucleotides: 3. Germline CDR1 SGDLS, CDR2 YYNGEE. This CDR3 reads CASSDGDSGNTIYF. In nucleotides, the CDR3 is TGTGCCAGCAGCGATGGGGACAGTGGAAACACCATATATTTT.

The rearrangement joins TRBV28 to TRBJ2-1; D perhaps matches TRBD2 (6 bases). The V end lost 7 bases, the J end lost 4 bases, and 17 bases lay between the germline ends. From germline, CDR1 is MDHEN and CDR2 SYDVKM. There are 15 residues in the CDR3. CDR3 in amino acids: CASTVSGGVYNEQFF. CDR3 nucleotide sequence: TGTGCCAGCACCGTTAGCGGAGGGGTATACAATGAGCAGTTCTTC. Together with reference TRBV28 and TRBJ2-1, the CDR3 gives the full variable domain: DVKVTQSSRYLVKRTGEKVFLECVQDMDHENMFWYRQDPGLGLRLIYFSYDVKMKEKGDIPEGYSVSREKKERFSLILESASTNQTSMYLCASTVSGGVYNEQFFGPGTRLTVL.

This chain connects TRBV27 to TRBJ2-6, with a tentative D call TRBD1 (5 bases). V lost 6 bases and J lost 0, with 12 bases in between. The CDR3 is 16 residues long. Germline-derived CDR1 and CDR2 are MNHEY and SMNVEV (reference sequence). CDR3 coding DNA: TGTGCCAGCAGGGCCTGGACAATCTCTGGGGCCAACGTCCTGACTTTC. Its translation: CASRAWTISGANVLTF. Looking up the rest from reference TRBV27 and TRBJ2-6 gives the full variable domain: EAQVTQNPRYLITVTGKKLTVTCSQNMNHEYMSWYRQDPGLGLRQIYYSMNVEVTDKGDVPEGYKVSRKEKRNFPLILESPSPNQTSLYFCASRAWTISGANVLTFGAGSRLTVL.

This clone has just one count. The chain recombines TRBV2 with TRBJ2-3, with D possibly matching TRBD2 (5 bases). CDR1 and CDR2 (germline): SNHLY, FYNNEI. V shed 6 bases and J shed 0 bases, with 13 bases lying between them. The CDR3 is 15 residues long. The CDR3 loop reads CASSGIGRSTDTQYF. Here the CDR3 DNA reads TGTGCCAGCAGCGGGATCGGTCGTAGCACAGATACGCAGTATTTT.

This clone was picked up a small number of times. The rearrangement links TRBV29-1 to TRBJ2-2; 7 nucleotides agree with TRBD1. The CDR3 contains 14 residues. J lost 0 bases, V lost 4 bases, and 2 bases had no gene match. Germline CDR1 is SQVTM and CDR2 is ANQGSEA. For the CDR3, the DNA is TGCAGCGTTGGACAGGGTACGAACACCGGGGAGCTGTTTTTT. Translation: CSVGQGTNTGELFF.

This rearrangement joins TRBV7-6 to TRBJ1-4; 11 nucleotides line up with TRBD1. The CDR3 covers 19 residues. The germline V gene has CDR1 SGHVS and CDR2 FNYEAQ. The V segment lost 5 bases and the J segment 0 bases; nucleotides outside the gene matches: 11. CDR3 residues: CASSIRDRGFGTTNEKLFF. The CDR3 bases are TGTGCCAGCAGCATAAGGGACAGGGGGTTTGGGACAACTAATGAAAAACTGTTTTTT.

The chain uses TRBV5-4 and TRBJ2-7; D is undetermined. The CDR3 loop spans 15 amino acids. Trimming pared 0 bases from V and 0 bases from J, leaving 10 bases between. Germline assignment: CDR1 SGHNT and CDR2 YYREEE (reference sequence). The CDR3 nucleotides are TGTGCCAGCAGCTTGGTTCTAGACCTCTCCTACGAGCAGTACTTC. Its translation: CASSLVLDLSYEQYF.

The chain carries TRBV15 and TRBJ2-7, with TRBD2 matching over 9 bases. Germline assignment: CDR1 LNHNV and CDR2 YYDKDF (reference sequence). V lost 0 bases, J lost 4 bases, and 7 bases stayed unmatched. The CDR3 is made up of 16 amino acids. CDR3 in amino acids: CATSRDMASGTYEQYF. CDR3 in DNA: TGTGCCACCAGCAGAGATATGGCTAGCGGGACTTACGAGCAGTACTTC.

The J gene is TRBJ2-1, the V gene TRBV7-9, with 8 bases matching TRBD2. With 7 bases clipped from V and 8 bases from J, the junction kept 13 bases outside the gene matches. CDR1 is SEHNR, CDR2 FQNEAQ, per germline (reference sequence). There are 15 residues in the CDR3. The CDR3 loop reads CASNTHSGGFDEQFF. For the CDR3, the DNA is TGTGCCAGCAACACCCACAGCGGGGGTTTCGATGAGCAGTTCTTC.

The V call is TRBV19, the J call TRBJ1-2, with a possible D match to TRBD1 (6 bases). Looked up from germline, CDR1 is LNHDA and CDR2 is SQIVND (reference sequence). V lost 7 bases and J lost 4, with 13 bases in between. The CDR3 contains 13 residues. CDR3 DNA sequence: TGTGCCAGTACTACAGGGAAGGGCTATGGCTACACCTTC. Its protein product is CASTTGKGYGYTF.